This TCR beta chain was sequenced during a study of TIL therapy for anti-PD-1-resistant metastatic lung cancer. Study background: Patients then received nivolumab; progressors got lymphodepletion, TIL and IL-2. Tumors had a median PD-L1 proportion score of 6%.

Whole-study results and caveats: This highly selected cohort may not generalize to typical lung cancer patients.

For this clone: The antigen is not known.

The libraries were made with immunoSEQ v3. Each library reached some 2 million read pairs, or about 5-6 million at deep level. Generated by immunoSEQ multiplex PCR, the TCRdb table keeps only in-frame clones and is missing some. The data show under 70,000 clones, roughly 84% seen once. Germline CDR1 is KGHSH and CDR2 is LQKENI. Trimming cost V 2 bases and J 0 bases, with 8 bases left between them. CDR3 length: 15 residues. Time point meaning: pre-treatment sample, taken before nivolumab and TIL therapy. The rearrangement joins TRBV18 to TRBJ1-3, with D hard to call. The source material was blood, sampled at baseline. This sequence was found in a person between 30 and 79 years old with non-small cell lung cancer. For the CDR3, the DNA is TGTGCCAGCTCACCAATCACCTTCTCTGGAAACACCATATATTTT. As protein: CASSPITFSGNTIYF.